The source of this TCR beta chain is a study of T cells expressing NK-cell markers. Study-wide background: CD3+CD56+NKG2C+, CD3+CD56+NKG2C- and CD3+CD56-NKG2C+ T cells, once sorted, supplied the TCR beta repertoires. Most of the eight sequenced donors tested HCMV-seropositive; one tested seronegative. Regarding the study as a whole: Among four donors, these clonotypes also ranked first in the CD3+CD56-NKG2C+ fraction.

A note on this clonotype: The antigen remains undetermined.

Beta-chain TCR cDNA was generated via 5'RACE template switching with UMIs. TCRdb reprocessed the 5' RACE reads; each CDR3 protein has one entry and no DNA is given. The sample totals a few hundred thousand distinct CDR3 sequences; its top ten clones hold approximately 0.41%. There are 16 residues in the CDR3. Per the germline V gene, CDR1 is DFQATT and CDR2 is SNEGSKA (reference sequence). This sequence was found in a man aged 18 to 30 in good health. V is TRBV20-1 and J is TRBJ1-2; the TRBD1 assignment by TCRdb is unverifiable without DNA. The sample was blood T cells: a sorted CD56 or NKG2C T cell subset, CD4+ or CD8+ T cells, or bulk PBMC T cells (not recorded which). CDR3 sequence reads: CSARSSKGTGASGYTF.